Detailed here is one TCR beta chain. This clonotype showed up just a few times. The target of this receptor is not known. Base quality data are lacking; no much larger clone is found one base away. To prepare the library, multiplex PCR was applied. TCRdb lists the instrument as Illumina HiSeq 4000. To build TCR beta libraries, CDR3 regions were amplified by Arm-PCR using iRepertoire HTBI primers. Gel purification was performed on PCR products prior to sequencing. The paper's data handling went like this. Across samples, some 62 TRBV and 14 TRBJ segments were identified and used for gene usage analysis of CDR3 amino acid clonotypes. Filtered high-quality paired reads were merged into contigs using COPE and FqMerger. Contigs were aligned with BLAST to IMGT TRBV, TRBD and TRBJ reference genes, and CDR3 was defined per IMGT. Clonotypes above 0.1% frequency were classified as highly expanded clones. Shannon entropy served as the measure of repertoire diversity, while the Gini coefficient captured V-J evenness. Public clonotypes were defined as clonotypes shared by more than one individual. TCRdb reanalyzed the raw reads on its own, using fastp at Q25 for trimming and MiXCR for clone calling, and kept in-frame beta chains. Rows with one shared CDR3 protein collapse into an entry with the most common genes and DNA. TCRdb's processing, not the study's, gives the V and J calls here. In this sample the table shows about 400,000 distinct CDR3 sequences, 15% of which occur a single time. The ten biggest clones cover roughly 7.7% of the sample.

The sample originates from a study of regulatory T cells in long-lasting Graves disease listed by TCRdb under 2021. For the wider study: Newly diagnosed Graves' disease patients had taken antithyroid drugs for less than 3 months. Peripheral blood TCR sequencing and RNA sequencing compared persistent Graves' disease patients with newly diagnosed Graves' disease patients. The study was registered as a clinical trial and conducted in China. TCR sequencing covered some 13 persistent and around 20 newly diagnosed Graves' disease patients, some 35 samples in total.

Summary of the overall study and its limitations: Because the primary lesion, thyroid tissue, could not be accessed, the study looked at peripheral blood alone. The small sample size was acknowledged by the authors as a limitation that may reduce accuracy. Lower TCR Shannon entropy and fewer highly expanded clones were observed in persistent Graves' disease patients than in newly diagnosed patients, which suggested clonal expansion. Persistent patients shared more public clonotypes among themselves (under 3,000) than newly diagnosed patients did (over 900). TRBV28, TRBJ1-2 and TRBJ2-5 were preferentially used in persistent disease, while TRBV20-1 and TRBJ2-1 were favored in newly diagnosed disease. Only the TCR beta chain was sequenced and analyzed.

Trimmed from V: 4 bases; trimmed from J: 7 bases; junction bases lacking a gene match: 1. Reading the germline V gene gives CDR1 SNHLY and CDR2 FYNNEI. Including cysteine and phenylalanine, the CDR3 has 12 amino acids. Only the CDR3 DNA stays, 36 bases, in frame from base 1. In the paper's terms, the time point label means: newly diagnosed GD, antithyroid drugs for less than 3 months. RNA was extracted from PBMCs in TRIzol for both TCR sequencing and RNA sequencing. Graves' disease was diagnosed according to American Thyroid Association guidelines. Patients were recruited from an endocrinology department in Xi'an, China. From each patient, 7.5 to 9.5 milliliters of peripheral blood was collected into an EDTA anticoagulant tube. PBMCs were isolated by Ficoll Paque Plus density gradient separation without further T cell sorting. An Agilent 2100 Bioanalyzer and agarose gel were used to assess RNA quality, and a NanoDrop 2000 was used to measure RNA concentration.

These records were also assigned to another study, of T cells in Graves' hyperthyroidism and ophthalmopathy. Looking at the second paper: Graves' hyperthyroidism was defined as stable when no progression to ophthalmopathy occurred over 18 months of follow-up. Hyperthyroidism patients were newly diagnosed, with disease duration under 2 months, and aged 18 to 65 years. Any patient with an uncontrolled infection, another autoimmune disease, pregnancy or lactation was excluded. Clinical symptoms, serum thyroxine and TRAb, thyroid ultrasound, and orbital computed tomography formed the basis for the diagnoses. The first round of RT-PCR for the TCR CDR3 was performed with the HTBI primer set and the Qiagen OneStep RT-PCR kit. Blood samples also contained most of the expanded thyroid clonotypes (frequency above 0.001), which suggests that blood repertoires may reflect thyroid immune responses. A model built on a 13 V-J signature distinguished ophthalmopathy from stable hyperthyroidism, reaching about 88% sensitivity and about 81% specificity in cross-validation and 80%/75% in testing. In validation, progression to ophthalmopathy was predicted by the model with approximately 67% sensitivity and 72% to 85% specificity, a median of 6.5 months before onset. To identify TCR V-J signatures that set the groups apart, the researchers used a discovery cohort of 100 or so patients, made up of under 45 with Graves' ophthalmopathy and 55 to 65 with stable Graves' hyperthyroidism. Whether ophthalmopathy could be predicted prospectively was tested in an independent validation cohort made up of roughly 19 hyperthyroidism patients plus 17 patients who later progressed to ophthalmopathy. The 95 to 100 discovery patients were randomly split 7:3 into training and test sets. Thyroid tissue and blood T-cell repertoires from six or seven Graves' hyperthyroidism patients were also compared in the study. Following sampling, methimazole starting at 30 mg daily was given to hyperthyroidism patients, and high-dose intravenous methylprednisolone was given to ophthalmopathy patients. Libraries were constructed in a second round of multiplex PCR, after which size selection and purification were performed. Paired-end sequencing of the libraries was performed with 100 bp reads on an Illumina HiSeq2000. SOAPnuke was used to process the raw data, with reads discarded if the reads contained adapters or uncalled bases, had a mean Phred below 15, or lacked an exact constant-primer or identifier match. COPE v1.2.5 was used to merge the high-quality paired reads, and each unique nucleotide sequence was defined as a clonotype. MiTCR v1.1 was used to align clonotypes to the IMGT TRBV, TRBD and TRBJ reference segments. The analysis included only V-J combinations with a frequency above 0.0001, which together covered 98% to 99.2% of the repertoires. The TCS score was defined as the ratio of F50 (clonal expansion) to E x V (chaos), calculated using BLOSUM62-based TCRdist between CDR3 peptides within each V-J. Welch's t-statistics and random forest reduced around 550 V-J features to about 13, which were used in a naive Bayes classifier (R e1071). No statistical method was used to fix the sample size in advance, and group allocation was not hidden from the investigators. The paper reports TCR Vbeta CDR3 sequencing of over 130 peripheral blood samples: around 45 ophthalmopathy, 75 to 80 hyperthyroidism and some 17 progressor patients.

Recombination connected TRBV2 to TRBJ2-1, with 7 bases matching TRBD2. This sample comprised peripheral blood mononuclear cells (PBMCs), obtained at new diagnosis, from a patient treated with antithyroid drugs. The origin of this receptor is a middle-aged woman with Graves disease. Donor details come from another sample of the same person, matched by shared clones. The CDR3 here reads CASSVSGNEQFF. The bases read TGTGCCAGCAGTGTTAGCGGGAATGAGCAGTTCTTC.